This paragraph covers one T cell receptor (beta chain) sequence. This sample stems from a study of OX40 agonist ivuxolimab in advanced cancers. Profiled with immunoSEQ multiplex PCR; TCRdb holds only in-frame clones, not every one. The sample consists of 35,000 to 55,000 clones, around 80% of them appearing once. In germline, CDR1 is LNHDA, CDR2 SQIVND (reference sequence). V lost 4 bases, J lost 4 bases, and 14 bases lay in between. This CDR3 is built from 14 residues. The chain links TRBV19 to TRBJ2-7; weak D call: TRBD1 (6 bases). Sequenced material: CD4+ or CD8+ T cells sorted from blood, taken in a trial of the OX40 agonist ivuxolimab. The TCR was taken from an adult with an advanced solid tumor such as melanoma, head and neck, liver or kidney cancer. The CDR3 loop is CASSTRDIAYEQYF. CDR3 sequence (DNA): TGTGCCAGTAGTACCCGGGACATCGCTTACGAGCAGTACTTC.